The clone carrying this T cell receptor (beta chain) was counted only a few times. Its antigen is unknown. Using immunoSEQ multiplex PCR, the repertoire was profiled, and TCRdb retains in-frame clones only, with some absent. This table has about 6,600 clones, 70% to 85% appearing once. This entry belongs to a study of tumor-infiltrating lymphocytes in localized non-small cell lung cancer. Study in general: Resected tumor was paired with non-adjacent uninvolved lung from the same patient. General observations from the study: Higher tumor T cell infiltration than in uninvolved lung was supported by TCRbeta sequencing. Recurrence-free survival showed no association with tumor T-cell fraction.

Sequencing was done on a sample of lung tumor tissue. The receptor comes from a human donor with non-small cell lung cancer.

The CDR3: CASSWRGLNEKLFF. The CDR3 region has the DNA TGTGCCAGCAGTTGGCGGGGACTCAATGAAAAACTGTTTTTT. V gene TRBV6-5 combines with J gene TRBJ1-4; tentatively, D is TRBD1 (5 bases). The CDR3 is 14 amino acids. Germline CDR1 MNHEY, CDR2 SVGAGI. V was pared by 4 bases and J by 5 bases, with 11 bases between.